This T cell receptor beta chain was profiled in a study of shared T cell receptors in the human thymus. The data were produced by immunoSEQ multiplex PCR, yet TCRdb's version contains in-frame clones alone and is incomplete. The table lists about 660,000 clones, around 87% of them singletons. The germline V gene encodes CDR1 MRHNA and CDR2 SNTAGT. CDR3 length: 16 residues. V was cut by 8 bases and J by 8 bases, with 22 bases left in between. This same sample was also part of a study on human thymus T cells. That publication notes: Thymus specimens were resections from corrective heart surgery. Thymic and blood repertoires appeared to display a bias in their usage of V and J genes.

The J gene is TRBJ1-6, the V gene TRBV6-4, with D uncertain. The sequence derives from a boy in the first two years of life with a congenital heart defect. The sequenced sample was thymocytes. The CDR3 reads CASPDRGSPVDSPLHF. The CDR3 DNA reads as TGTGCCAGCCCTGACCGAGGATCTCCCGTGGATTCACCCCTCCACTTT.